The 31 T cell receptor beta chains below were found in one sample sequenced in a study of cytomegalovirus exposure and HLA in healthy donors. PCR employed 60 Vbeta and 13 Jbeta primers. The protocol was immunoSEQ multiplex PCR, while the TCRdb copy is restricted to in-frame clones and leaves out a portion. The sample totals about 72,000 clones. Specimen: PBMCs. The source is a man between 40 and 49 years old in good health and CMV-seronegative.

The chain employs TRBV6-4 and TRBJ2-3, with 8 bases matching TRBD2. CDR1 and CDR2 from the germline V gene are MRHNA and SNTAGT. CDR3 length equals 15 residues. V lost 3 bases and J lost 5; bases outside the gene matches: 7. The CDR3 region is CASSERSGGGDTQYF. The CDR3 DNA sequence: TGTGCCAGCAGTGAGAGAAGCGGGGGAGGAGATACGCAGTATTTT.

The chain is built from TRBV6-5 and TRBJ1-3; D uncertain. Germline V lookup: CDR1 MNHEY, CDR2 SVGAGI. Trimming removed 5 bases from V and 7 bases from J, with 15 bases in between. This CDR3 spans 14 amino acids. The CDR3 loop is CASSPPDGGNTIYF. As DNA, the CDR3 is TGTGCCAGCAGTCCTCCCGACGGCGGGAACACCATATATTTT.

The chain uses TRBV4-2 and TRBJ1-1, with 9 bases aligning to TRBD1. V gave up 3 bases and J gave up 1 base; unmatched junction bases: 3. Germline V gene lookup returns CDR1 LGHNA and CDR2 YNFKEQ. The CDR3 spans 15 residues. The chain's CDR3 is CASSQGDRENTEAFF. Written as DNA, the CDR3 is TGTGCCAGCAGCCAGGGGGACAGGGAGAACACTGAAGCTTTCTTT.

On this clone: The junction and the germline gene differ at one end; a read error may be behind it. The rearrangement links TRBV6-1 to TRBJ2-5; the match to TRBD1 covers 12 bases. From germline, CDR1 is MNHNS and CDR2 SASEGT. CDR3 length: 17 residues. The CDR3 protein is CASSEGGTGGLGETQYF. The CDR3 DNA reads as TGTGCCAGCAGCGAAGGTGGGACAGGGGGCCTTGGAGAGACCCAGTACTTC.

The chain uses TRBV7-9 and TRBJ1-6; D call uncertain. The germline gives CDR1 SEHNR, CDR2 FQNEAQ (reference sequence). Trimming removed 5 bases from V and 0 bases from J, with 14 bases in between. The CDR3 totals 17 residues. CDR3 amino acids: CASSPRVGSSYNSPLHF. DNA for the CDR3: TGTGCCAGCAGCCCGCGGGTGGGGAGCTCCTATAATTCACCCCTCCACTTT.

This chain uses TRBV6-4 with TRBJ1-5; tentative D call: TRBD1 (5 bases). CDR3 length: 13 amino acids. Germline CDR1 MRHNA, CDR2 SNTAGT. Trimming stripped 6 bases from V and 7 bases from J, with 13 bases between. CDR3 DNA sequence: TGTGCCAGCAGCCTGGACACCGAGCAGCCCCAGCATTTT. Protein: CASSLDTEQPQHF.

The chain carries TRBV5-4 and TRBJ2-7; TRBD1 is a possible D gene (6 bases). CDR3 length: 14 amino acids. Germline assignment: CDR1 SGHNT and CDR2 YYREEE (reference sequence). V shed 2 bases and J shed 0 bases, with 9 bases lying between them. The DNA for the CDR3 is TGTGCCAGCAGCTTCCGGGACACCTCCTACGAGCAGTACTTC. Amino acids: CASSFRDTSYEQYF.

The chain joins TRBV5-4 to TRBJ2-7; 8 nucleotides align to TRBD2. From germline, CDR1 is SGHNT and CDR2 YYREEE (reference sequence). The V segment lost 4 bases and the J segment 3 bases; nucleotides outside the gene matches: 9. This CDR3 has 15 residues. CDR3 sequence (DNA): TGTGCCAGCAGCAAGGGGACTAGTAAGCACTACGAGCAGTACTTC. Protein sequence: CASSKGTSKHYEQYF.

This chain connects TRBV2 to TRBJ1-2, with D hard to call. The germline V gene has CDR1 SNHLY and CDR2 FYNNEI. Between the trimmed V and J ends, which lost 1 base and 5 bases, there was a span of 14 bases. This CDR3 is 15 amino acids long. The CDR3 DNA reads TGTGCCAGCAGTGAAGGCGGCAGAGCGTTATATGGCTACACCTTC. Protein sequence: CASSEGGRALYGYTF.

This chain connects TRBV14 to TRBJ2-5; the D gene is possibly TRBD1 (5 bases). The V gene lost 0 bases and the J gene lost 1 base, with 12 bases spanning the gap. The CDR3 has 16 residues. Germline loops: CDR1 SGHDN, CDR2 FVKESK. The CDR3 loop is CASSQESAGPQETQYF. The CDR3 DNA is TGTGCCAGCAGCCAAGAATCGGCAGGGCCCCAAGAGACCCAGTACTTC.

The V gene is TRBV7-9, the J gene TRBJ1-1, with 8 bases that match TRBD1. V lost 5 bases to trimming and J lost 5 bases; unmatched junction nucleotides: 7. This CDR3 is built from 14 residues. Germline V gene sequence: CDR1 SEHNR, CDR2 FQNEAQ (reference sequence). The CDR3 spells CASSPGQGATEAFF. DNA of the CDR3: TGTGCCAGCAGCCCAGGACAGGGAGCAACTGAAGCTTTCTTT.

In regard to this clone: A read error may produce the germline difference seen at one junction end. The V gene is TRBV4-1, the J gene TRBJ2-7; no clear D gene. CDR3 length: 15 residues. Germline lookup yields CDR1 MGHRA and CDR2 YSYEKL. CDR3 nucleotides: TGCGCCAGCAGCCGAAAAGATGGTAGCTCCGACGAGCAGTACTTC. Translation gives CASSRKDGSSDEQYF.

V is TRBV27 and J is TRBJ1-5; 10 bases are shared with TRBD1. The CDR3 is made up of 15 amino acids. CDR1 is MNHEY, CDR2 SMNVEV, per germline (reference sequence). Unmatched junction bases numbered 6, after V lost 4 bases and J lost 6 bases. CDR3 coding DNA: TGTGCCAGCAGTTCCTCGACAGGGGGCACTCAGCCCCAGCATTTT. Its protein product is CASSSSTGGTQPQHF.

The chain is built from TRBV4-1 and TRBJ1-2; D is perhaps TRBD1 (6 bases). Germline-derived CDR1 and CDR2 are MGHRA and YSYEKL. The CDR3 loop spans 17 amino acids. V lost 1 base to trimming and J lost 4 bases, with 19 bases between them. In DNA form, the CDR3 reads TGCGCCAGCAGCCAAGTAATGGGGCAGGGGCGCCCCTATGGCTACACCTTC. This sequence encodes CASSQVMGQGRPYGYTF.

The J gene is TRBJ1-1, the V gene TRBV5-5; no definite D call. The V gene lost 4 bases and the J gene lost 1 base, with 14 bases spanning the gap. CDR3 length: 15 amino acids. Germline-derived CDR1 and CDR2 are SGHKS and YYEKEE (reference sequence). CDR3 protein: CASSPPGSPNTEAFF. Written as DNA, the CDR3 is TGTGCCAGCAGCCCCCCGGGAAGCCCGAACACTGAAGCTTTCTTT.

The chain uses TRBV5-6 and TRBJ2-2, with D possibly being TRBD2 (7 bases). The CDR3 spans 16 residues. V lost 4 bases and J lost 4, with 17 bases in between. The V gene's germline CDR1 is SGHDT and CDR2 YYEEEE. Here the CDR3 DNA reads TGTGCCAGCAGCGAGATTGGGGGGGCCATCACCGGGGAGCTGTTTTTT. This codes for CASSEIGGAITGELFF.

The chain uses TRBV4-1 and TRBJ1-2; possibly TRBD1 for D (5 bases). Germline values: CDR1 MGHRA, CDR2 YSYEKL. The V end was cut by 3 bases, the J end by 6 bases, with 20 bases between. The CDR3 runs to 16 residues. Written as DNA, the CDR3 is TGCGCCAGCAGCCACCTAACAGGCTTCGATAGAGATGGCTACACCTTC. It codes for CASSHLTGFDRDGYTF.

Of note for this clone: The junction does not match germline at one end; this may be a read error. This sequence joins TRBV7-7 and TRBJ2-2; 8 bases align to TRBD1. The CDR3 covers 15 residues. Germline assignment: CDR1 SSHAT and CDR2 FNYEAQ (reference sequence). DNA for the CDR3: TGTGCTAGCAGCTTAGGGACAGGGAACACCGGGGAGCTGTTTTTT. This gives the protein CASSLGTGNTGELFF.

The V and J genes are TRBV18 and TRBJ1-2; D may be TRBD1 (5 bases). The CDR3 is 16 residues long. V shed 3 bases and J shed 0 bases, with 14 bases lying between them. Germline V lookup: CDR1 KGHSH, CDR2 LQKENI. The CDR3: CASSPSTVRANYGYTF. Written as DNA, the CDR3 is TGTGCCAGCTCACCGTCGACAGTCCGGGCTAACTATGGCTACACCTTC.

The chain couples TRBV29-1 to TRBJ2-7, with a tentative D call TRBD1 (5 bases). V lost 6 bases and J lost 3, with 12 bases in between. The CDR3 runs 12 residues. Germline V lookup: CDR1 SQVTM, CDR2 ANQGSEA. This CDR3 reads CSVGQGVYEQYF. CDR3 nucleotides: TGCAGCGTGGGGCAGGGTGTCTACGAGCAGTACTTC.

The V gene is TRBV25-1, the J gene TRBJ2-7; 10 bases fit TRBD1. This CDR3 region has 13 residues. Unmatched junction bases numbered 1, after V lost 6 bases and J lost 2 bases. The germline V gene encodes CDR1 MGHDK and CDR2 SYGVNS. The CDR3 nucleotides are TGTGCCAGCAGGGGACAGGGGACCTACGAGCAGTACTTC. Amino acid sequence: CASRGQGTYEQYF.

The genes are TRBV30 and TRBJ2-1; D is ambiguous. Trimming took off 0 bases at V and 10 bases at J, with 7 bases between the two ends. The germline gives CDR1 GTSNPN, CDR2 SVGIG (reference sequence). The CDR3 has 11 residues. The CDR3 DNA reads TGTGCCTGGAGTGTACAATACGAGCAGTTCTTC. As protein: CAWSVQYEQFF.

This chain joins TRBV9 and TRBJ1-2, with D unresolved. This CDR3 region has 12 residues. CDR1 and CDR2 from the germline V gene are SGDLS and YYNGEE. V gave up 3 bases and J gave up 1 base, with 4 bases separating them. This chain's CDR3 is CASSGYNYGYTF. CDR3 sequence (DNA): TGTGCCAGCAGCGGTTATAACTATGGCTACACCTTC. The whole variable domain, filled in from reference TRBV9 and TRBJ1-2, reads DSGVTQTPKHLITATGQRVTLRCSPRSGDLSVYWYQQSLDQGLQFLIQYYNGEERAKGNILERFSAQQFPDLHSELNLSSLELGDSALYFCASSGYNYGYTFGSGTRLTVV.

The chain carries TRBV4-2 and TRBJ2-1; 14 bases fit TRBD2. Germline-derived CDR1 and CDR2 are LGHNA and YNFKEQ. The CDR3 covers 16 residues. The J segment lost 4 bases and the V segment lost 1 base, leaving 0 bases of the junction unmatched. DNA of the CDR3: TGTGCCAGCAGCCAAGGACTAGCGGGGGGGTACAATGAGCAGTTCTTC. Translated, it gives CASSQGLAGGYNEQFF.

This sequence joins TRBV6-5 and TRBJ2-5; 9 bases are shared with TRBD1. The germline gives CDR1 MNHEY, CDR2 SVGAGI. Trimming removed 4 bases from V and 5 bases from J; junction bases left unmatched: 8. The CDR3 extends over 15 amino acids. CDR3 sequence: CASSLTGTGIETQYF. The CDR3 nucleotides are TGTGCCAGCAGTTTGACCGGGACAGGGATCGAGACCCAGTACTTC.

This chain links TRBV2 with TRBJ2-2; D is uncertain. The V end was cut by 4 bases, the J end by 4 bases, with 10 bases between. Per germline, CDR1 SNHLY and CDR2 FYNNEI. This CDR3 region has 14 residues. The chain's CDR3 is CASSASEFTGELFF. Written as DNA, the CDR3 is TGTGCCAGCAGTGCGTCCGAGTTCACCGGGGAGCTGTTTTTT.

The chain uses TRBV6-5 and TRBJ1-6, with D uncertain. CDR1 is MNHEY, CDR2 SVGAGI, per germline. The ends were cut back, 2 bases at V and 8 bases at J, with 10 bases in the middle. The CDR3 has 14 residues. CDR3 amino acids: CASSYAVSDSPLHF. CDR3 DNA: TGTGCCAGCAGTTACGCAGTCAGTGATTCACCCCTCCACTTT.

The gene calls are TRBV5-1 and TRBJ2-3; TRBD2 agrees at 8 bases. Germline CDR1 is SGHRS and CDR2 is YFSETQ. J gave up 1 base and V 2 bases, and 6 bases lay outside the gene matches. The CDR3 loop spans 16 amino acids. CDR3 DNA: TGCGCCAGCAGCTTCGGTCGGGGGGGCTGCACAGATACGCAGTATTTT. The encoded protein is CASSFGRGGCTDTQYF.

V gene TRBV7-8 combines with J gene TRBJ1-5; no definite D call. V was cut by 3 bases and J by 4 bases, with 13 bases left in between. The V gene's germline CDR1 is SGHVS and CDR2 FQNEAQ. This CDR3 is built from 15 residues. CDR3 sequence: CASSLGQNGNQPQHF. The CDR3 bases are TGTGCCAGCAGCTTGGGCCAAAATGGGAATCAGCCCCAGCATTTT. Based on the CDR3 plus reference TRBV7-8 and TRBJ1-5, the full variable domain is GAGVSQSPRYKVAKRGQDVALRCDPISGHVSLFWYQQALGQGPEFLTYFQNEAQLDKSGLPSDRFFAERPEGSVSTLKIQRTQQEDSAVYLCASSLGQNGNQPQHFGDGTRLSIL.

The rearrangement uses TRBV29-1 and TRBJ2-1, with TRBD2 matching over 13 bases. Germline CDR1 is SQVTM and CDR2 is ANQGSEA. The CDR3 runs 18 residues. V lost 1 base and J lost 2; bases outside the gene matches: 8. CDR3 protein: CSVEGLAGGLITYNEQFF. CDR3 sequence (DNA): TGCAGCGTTGAAGGACTAGCGGGGGGCCTAATTACCTACAATGAGCAGTTCTTC.

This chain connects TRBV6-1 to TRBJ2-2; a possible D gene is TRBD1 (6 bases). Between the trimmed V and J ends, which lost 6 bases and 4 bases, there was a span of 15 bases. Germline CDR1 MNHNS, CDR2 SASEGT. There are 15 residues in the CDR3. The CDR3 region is CASRSWTESTGELFF. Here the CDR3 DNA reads TGTGCCAGCAGATCGTGGACAGAAAGCACCGGGGAGCTGTTTTTT.